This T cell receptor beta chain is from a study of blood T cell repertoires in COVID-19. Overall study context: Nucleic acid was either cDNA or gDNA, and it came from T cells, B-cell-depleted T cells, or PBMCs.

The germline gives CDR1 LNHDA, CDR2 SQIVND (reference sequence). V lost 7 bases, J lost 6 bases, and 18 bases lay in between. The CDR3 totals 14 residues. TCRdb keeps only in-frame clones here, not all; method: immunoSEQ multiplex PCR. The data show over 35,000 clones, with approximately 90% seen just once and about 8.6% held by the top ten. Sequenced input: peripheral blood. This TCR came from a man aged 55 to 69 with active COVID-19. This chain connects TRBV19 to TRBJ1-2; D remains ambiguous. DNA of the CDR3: TGTGCCAGTACCAGAGAGGGTGAAATAAATGGCTACACCTTC. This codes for CASTREGEINGYTF.